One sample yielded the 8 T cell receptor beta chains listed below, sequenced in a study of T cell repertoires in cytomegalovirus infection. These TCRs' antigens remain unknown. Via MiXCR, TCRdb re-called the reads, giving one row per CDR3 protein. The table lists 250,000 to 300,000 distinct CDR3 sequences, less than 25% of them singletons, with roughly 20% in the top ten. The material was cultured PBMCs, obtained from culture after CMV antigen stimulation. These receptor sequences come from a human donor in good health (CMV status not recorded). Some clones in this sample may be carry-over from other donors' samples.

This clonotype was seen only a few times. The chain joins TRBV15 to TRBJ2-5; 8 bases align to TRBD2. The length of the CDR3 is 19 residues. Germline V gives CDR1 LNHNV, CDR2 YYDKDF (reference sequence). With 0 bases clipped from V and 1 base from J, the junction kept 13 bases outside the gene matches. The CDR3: CATSRDRGSGSGIQETQYF. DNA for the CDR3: TGTGCCACCAGCAGAGATAGGGGGTCGGGTAGCGGGATCCAAGAGACCCAGTACTTC.

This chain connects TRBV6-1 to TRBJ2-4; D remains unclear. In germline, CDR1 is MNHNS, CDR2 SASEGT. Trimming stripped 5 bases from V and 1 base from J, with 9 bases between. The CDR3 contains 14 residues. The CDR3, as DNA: TGTGCCAGCAGTCCGGCCGGGGCCAAAAACATTCAGTACTTC. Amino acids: CASSPAGAKNIQYF.

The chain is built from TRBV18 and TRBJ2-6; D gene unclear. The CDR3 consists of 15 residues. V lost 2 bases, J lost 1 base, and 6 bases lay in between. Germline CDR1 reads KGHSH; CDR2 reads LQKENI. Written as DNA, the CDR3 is TGTGCCAGCTCACCAGACGTATCTGGGGCCAACGTCCTGACTTTC. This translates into CASSPDVSGANVLTF.

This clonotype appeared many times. CDR3 in amino acids: CASSYSGQNTGELFF. The DNA of the CDR3 is TGTGCCAGCAGTTACTCGGGGCAGAACACCGGGGAGCTGTTTTTT. The chain carries TRBV6-2 or TRBV6-3 and TRBJ2-2; the D gene is possibly TRBD1 (5 bases). Germline loops: CDR1 MNHEY, CDR2 SVGEGT. The CDR3 has 15 amino acids. The V gene lost 0 bases and the J gene lost 1 base, with 6 bases spanning the gap.

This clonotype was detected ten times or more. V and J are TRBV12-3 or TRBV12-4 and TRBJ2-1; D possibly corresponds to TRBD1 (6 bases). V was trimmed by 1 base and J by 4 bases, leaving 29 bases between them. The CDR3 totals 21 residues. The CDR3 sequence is CASSLGGDRRIVPEVYNEQFF. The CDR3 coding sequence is TGTGCCAGCAGTTTAGGCGGAGACAGGAGGATCGTCCCGGAGGTGTACAATGAGCAGTTCTTC.

The CDR3 sequence: CASRGLAGGPDTQYF. The CDR3 DNA follows: TGTGCCAGTAGGGGACTAGCGGGGGGCCCAGATACGCAGTATTTT. The chain recombines TRBV19 with TRBJ2-3; 15 bases agree with TRBD2. CDR1 is LNHDA, CDR2 SQIVND, per germline (reference sequence). The trim removed 6 bases at V and 4 bases at J, leaving 2 bases unmatched. CDR3 size: 15 residues.

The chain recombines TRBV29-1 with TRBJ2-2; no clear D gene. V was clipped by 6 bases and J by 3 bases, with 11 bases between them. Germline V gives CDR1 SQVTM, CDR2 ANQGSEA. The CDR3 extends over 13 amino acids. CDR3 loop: CSVPVNYTGELFF. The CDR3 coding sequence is TGCAGCGTACCGGTAAACTACACCGGGGAGCTGTTTTTT.

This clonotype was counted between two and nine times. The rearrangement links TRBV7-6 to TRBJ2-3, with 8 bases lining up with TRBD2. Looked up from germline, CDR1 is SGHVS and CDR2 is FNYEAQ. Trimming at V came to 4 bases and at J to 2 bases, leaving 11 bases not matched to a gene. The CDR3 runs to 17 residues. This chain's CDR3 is CASSSITIAGSTDTQYF. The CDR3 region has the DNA TGTGCCAGCAGCTCAATAACGATAGCGGGATCCACAGATACGCAGTATTTT. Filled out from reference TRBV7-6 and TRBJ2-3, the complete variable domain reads GAGVSQSPRYKVTKRGQDVALRCDPISGHVSLYWYRQALGQGPEFLTYFNYEAQQDKSGLPNDRFSAERPEGSISTLTIQRTEQRDSAMYRCASSSITIAGSTDTQYFGPGTRLTVL.